The entry below describes one T cell receptor beta chain. Germline CDR1 SGHDT, CDR2 YYEEEE. Trimming left V 1 base short and J 4 bases short, with 11 bases between. The CDR3 is made up of 15 amino acids. Profiling relied on immunoSEQ multiplex PCR, and the TCRdb table lists in-frame clones only, not all of them. In the table there are fewer than 600,000 clones, roughly 78% of which are singletons. This sample was included in a study of shared clonotypes between healthy human individuals. Background on the study: The donors, a couple of women and a few men, were aged 18 to 49.

The receptor's source is a middle-aged woman in good health. Some clones in this sample may be carry-over from other donors' samples. Sequenced material: PBMCs. The rearrangement links TRBV5-6 to TRBJ2-2, with D possibly matching TRBD2 (5 bases). CDR3 amino acids: CASSLSGIGTGELFF. The CDR3 region has the DNA TGTGCCAGCAGCTTGTCCGGGATAGGCACCGGGGAGCTGTTTTTT.